Each of the 16 T cell receptor beta chains below was sequenced from the same sample in a study of T cell responses to AZD1222 COVID-19 vaccine. Assay: immunoSEQ multiplex PCR; the TCRdb copy retains only in-frame clones and omits some. The repertoire holds 95,000 to 100,000 clones, with roughly 92% as singletons. Here the sequenced sample was peripheral blood, taken on day 0 of AZD1222 vaccination. All receptors come from an adult in good health.

The V call is TRBV5-5, the J call TRBJ1-6, with TRBD1 matching 8 bases. With V trimmed by 0 bases and J by 7 bases, 0 bases remained unmatched. There are 14 residues in the CDR3. The V gene's germline CDR1 is SGHKS and CDR2 YYEKEE (reference sequence). The CDR3 coding sequence is TGTGCCAGCAGCTTGGGGACAGGGAATTCACCCCTCCACTTT. Protein product: CASSLGTGNSPLHF.

The rearrangement joins TRBV6-5 to TRBJ2-1; no clear D gene. Trimming cost V 4 bases and J 5 bases, with 15 bases left between them. From germline, CDR1 is MNHEY and CDR2 SVGAGI. The CDR3 consists of 15 residues. CDR3 sequence (DNA): TGTGCCAGCAGTTCGGGTCAGTTGCGAAACAATGAGCAGTTCTTC. This translates into CASSSGQLRNNEQFF.

V usage is TRBV7-2 and J usage is TRBJ1-5; D is perhaps TRBD1 (5 bases). Germline V lookup: CDR1 SGHTA, CDR2 FQGNSA. The V end was cut by 4 bases, the J end by 1 base, with 20 bases between. The CDR3 totals 18 residues. The CDR3 DNA reads TGTGCCAGCAGCTCGACCGGGACCGACCTTGTAAGCAATCAGCCCCAGCATTTT. Translated: CASSSTGTDLVSNQPQHF.

The chain is built from TRBV5-6 and TRBJ1-2, with 7 bases that match TRBD1. Germline loops: CDR1 SGHDT, CDR2 YYEEEE. The CDR3 contains 14 residues. V gave up 6 bases and J gave up 8 bases; unmatched junction bases: 13. The CDR3 DNA reads as TGTGCCAGCATCCGGGTCGGAGGGGGCAGAGGCTACACCTTC. Protein: CASIRVGGGRGYTF. The full variable domain, in which reference TRBV5-6 and TRBJ1-2 provide the parts outside the CDR3, is DAGVTQSPTHLIKTRGQQVTLRCSPKSGHDTVSWYQQALGQGPQFIFQYYEEEERQRGNFPDRFSGHQFPNYSSELNVNALLLGDSALYLCASIRVGGGRGYTFGSGTRLTVV.

The chain has TRBV6-5 and TRBJ1-2; D gene ambiguous. This CDR3 has 13 residues. V gave up 3 bases and J gave up 3 bases, with 8 bases separating them. CDR1 MNHEY and CDR2 SVGAGI come from the germline V gene. The CDR3 DNA reads TGTGCCAGCAGTTATCGGCAGTACTATGGCTACACCTTC. Translated, it gives CASSYRQYYGYTF.

The chain uses TRBV7-3 and TRBJ1-2; TRBD1 is a possible D gene (5 bases). Germline V gene sequence: CDR1 SGHTA, CDR2 FQGTGA. CDR3 length: 15 residues. V was trimmed by 1 base and J by 6 bases, leaving 15 bases between them. The CDR3: CASSLNQGGVDGYTF. CDR3 coding DNA: TGTGCCAGCAGCTTAAACCAGGGAGGCGTGGATGGCTACACCTTC.

This clone has more than one count but fewer than ten. The chain is built from TRBV5-1 and TRBJ1-2, with 7 bases identical to TRBD1. Per germline, CDR1 SGHRS and CDR2 YFSETQ. Unmatched junction bases numbered 4, after V lost 4 bases and J lost 4 bases. The CDR3 consists of 13 residues. DNA for the CDR3: TGCGCCAGCAGCGGACAGGAGATCTATGGCTACACCTTC. Translated: CASSGQEIYGYTF.

The V call is TRBV9, the J call TRBJ2-7; TRBD2 agrees at 8 bases. This CDR3 is built from 12 residues. The trim removed 4 bases at V and 9 bases at J, leaving 6 bases unmatched. Germline CDR1 SGDLS, CDR2 YYNGEE. In DNA, the CDR3 is TGTGCCAGCAGCCCACCCCGGGAGGGGCAGTACTTC. Translation gives CASSPPREGQYF.

V gene TRBV19 combines with J gene TRBJ1-3, with D possibly matching TRBD1 (6 bases). The germline V gene encodes CDR1 LNHDA and CDR2 SQIVND (reference sequence). CDR3 length: 16 residues. V gave up 7 bases and J gave up 0 bases, with 16 bases separating them. CDR3 nucleotides: TGTGCCAGTAATTCCCGGGGGGCAACCTCTGGAAACACCATATATTTT. Protein sequence: CASNSRGATSGNTIYF.

Written as DNA, the CDR3 is TGTGCCAGCAGCTACGGACAGGGCGCGAACTATGGCTACACCTTC. Translated, it gives CASSYGQGANYGYTF. The chain uses TRBV7-8 and TRBJ1-2; TRBD1 agrees at 8 bases. V lost 4 bases, J lost 2 bases, and 6 bases stayed unmatched. Germline V CDR1 and CDR2: SGHVS, FQNEAQ. The CDR3 spans 15 residues.

The chain employs TRBV12-3 or TRBV12-4 and TRBJ2-5, with a tentative D call TRBD1 (5 bases). CDR3 size: 13 residues. Trimming took 2 bases from V and 1 from J, leaving 5 bases between them. The chain's CDR3 is CASSLQGQETQYF. The CDR3, as DNA: TGTGCCAGCAGTTTACAGGGCCAAGAGACCCAGTACTTC.

The V gene is TRBV13, the J gene TRBJ2-7; D remains ambiguous. Trimming stripped 0 bases from V and 2 bases from J, with 14 bases between. This CDR3 has 16 amino acids. From germline, CDR1 is PRHDT and CDR2 FYEKMQ (reference sequence). For the CDR3, the DNA is TGTGCCAGCAGCTTAGGCAGCGTGTACAGCGCCTACGAGCAGTACTTC. This codes for CASSLGSVYSAYEQYF.

This sequence joins TRBV12-5 and TRBJ2-7; 8 nucleotides agree with TRBD2. This CDR3 contains 13 residues. V lost 7 bases and J lost 1; bases outside the gene matches: 3. Germline V gives CDR1 LGHNT, CDR2 FRNRAP. CDR3 loop: CASAREGSYEQYF. In nucleotides, the CDR3 is TGTGCTAGTGCCCGGGAGGGATCCTACGAGCAGTACTTC.

The J gene is TRBJ2-2, the V gene TRBV30; D is unclear. V was clipped by 4 bases and J by 2 bases, with 8 bases between them. The CDR3 extends over 13 amino acids. The germline V gene has CDR1 GTSNPN and CDR2 SVGIG (reference sequence). CDR3 sequence: CAWKRKNTGELFF. The CDR3, as DNA: TGTGCCTGGAAACGCAAAAACACCGGGGAGCTGTTTTTT. Using reference TRBV30 and TRBJ2-2 for the parts outside the CDR3, the full variable domain is SQTIHQWPATLVQPVGSPLSLECTVEGTSNPNLYWYRQAAGRGLQLLFYSVGIGQISSEVPQNLSASRPQDRQFILSSKKLLLSDSGFYLCAWKRKNTGELFFGEGSRLTVL.

The rearrangement uses TRBV28 and TRBJ2-7; 7 bases line up with TRBD1. Germline lookup yields CDR1 MDHEN and CDR2 SYDVKM. This CDR3 spans 13 amino acids. CDR3 DNA: TGTGTAACACGGGGACAGAACACCTACGAGCAGTACTTC. Translated, it gives CVTRGQNTYEQYF. The full variable domain, with the rest looked up from reference TRBV28 and TRBJ2-7, is DVKVTQSSRYLVKRTGEKVFLECVQDMDHENMFWYRQDPGLGLRLIYFSYDVKMKEKGDIPEGYSVSREKKERFSLILESASTNQTSMYLCVTRGQNTYEQYFGPGTRLTVT.

This chain uses TRBV6-1 with TRBJ2-2; TRBD2 is a possible D gene (6 bases). V was trimmed by 3 bases and J by 4 bases, leaving 12 bases between them. The CDR3 is 15 residues long. CDR1 is MNHNS, CDR2 SASEGT, per germline. CDR3 residues: CASSESGVGTGELFF. The CDR3 nucleotides read TGTGCCAGCAGTGAGTCGGGGGTCGGCACCGGGGAGCTGTTTTTT.